The T cell receptor (beta chain) described here comes from a study of cytomegalovirus exposure and HLA in healthy donors. Findings of the study overall: 164 TCR beta chains were listed as cytomegalovirus-associated. Most observed TCR sequences were rare, whereas some public TCRs were detected in many donors.

The table lists this clone with a few counts. What it recognizes is unknown. Likely unrecorded immune exposures existed in these nominally healthy donors. The CDR3 loop spans 12 amino acids. Germline CDR1 GTSNPN, CDR2 SVGIG (reference sequence). V trimming: 2 bases; J trimming: 8 bases; junction bases outside the gene matches: 2. PCR primers comprised 60 Vbeta and 13 Jbeta primers. Authors' analysis steps: Approximately 11 million shared chains were among the 60 million to 80 million unique TCR beta chains that a later analysis counted. Using immunoSEQ multiplex PCR, the repertoire was profiled, and TCRdb retains in-frame clones only, with some absent. V, J and clone size derive from that table, while D and trimming were established from the DNA sequence. The data contain roughly 100,000 clones, over 60% of them singletons.

V gene TRBV30 combines with J gene TRBJ2-1; 8 positions agree with TRBD2. The sequence came from a man aged 25-45 years in good health and CMV-seropositive. The material sequenced was PBMCs. DNA of the CDR3: TGTGCCTGGAGTAGCGGGAGCGATGAGCAGTTCTTC. Its protein is CAWSSGSDEQFF.